This T cell receptor beta chain was captured in a study of Ad26.COV2.S vaccination and SARS-CoV-2 variants (dated by TCRdb to the early 2020s). Looking at the study overall: Sequencing of the TCRbeta repertoire served to evaluate the specificity and breadth of SARS-CoV-2-reactive T cell receptors following Ad26.COV2.S vaccination. A total of around 32 samples were included in the TCR-sequenced set, comprising roughly 19 Ad26.COV2.S vaccine recipients, 5 placebo recipients and 8 SARS-CoV-2 convalescent individuals.

The immunoSEQ Assay was the method used to sequence TCRbeta CDR3 regions. After extraction, genomic DNA underwent amplification by bias-controlled multiplex PCR, followed by high-throughput sequencing. Concerning the study's data processing: Collapsing and filtering of sequences were performed to quantify the absolute abundance of each unique TCRbeta CDR3 region. T cell fraction was estimated by normalization of TCRbeta template counts to usable DNA, with usable DNA being measured through amplification of reference genes present in all nucleated cells. Repertoire TCRs were annotated as SARS-CoV-2-specific when V gene, CDR3 amino acid sequence and J gene were exactly matched to a known reactive TCR set. MIRA supplied the reference SARS-CoV-2 TCR set, which was filtered for enrichment in COVID-19-positive ImmuneCODE repertoires so that public or cross-reactive TCRs were removed. Using the MIRA antigens, annotated TCRs were further analysed by specific ORF or by position within an ORF. Depth was the summed frequency of annotated unique rearrangements, while breadth was defined as annotated unique rearrangements over total unique productive rearrangements. TCR breadth was compared between groups using two-sided Wilcoxon rank-sum tests. The table was pulled from immuneACCESS by TCRdb, which kept in-frame rearrangements only. Such tables lose some clones; where checked, under half of the loss comes from unresolved V genes, and the rest has no known cause. D and trimming were read from the DNA, whereas the V and J calls and clone size are those reported in that table. The sample table records about 350,000 clones; 92% of these occur just once. The ten largest clones represent 3% to 4% of the sample.

Of note for this clone: Its antigen has not been determined. Within one base of it there is no much larger clone, and no base qualities were kept.

The time point tag for this specimen amounts to: individuals recovered from natural SARS-CoV-2 infection. The research as a whole found: Higher spike-specific TCR breadth was observed in Ad26.COV2.S recipients than in placebo recipients (P = 0.0014). Vaccine and placebo recipients had comparable non-spike TCR breadth, which fits with the vaccine containing only spike. Substantial breadth of spike-specific CD8+ and CD4+ T cell responses was reported after vaccination. The authors noted that total T cell responses may have been underestimated by the TCR breadth and depth analyses.

Per the germline V gene, ENHRY is the CDR1 and SYGVKD is the CDR2. From its cysteine to its phenylalanine, the CDR3 spans 14 amino acids. Solely the CDR3 DNA is kept, with 42 bases framed from the first base. Trimming removed 3 bases from V and 2 bases from J, leaving 11 bases between the germline ends. In this chain, TRBV10-3 is recombined with TRBJ2-7, with the D gene not confidently named. This sample comprised peripheral blood, obtained after recovery from COVID-19. This clonotype was obtained from a human donor who had recovered from COVID-19. Here the CDR3 is given as CAISDYLAAYEQYF. The sequenced DNA is TGTGCCATCAGTGACTATCTTGCGGCCTACGAGCAGTACTTC.